This T cell receptor (beta chain) was sequenced for a study of cytomegalovirus exposure and HLA in healthy donors. Regarding the study as a whole: Usually a TCR sequence was rare, but some public TCRs were found in many donors.

With respect to this clone: The antigen is unknown.

The PCR ran on 60 Vbeta and 13 Jbeta primers. This table comes from immunoSEQ multiplex PCR, and its TCRdb copy is limited to in-frame clones, with some not included. The repertoire holds about 200,000 clones, with approximately 86% as singletons. This receptor was obtained from a woman under 40 in good health and CMV-seronegative. The specimen was PBMCs.

DNA of the CDR3: TGTGCCAGCAGCTTAGCGGGGAGATACTATGGCTACACCTTC. Translation: CASSLAGRYYGYTF. This sequence joins TRBV11-1 and TRBJ1-2; D not resolved. This CDR3 has 14 amino acids. Per the germline V gene, CDR1 is SGHAT and CDR2 is FQDESV (reference sequence). Trimming took 0 bases from V and 3 from J, leaving 8 bases between them. The full variable domain, with the rest looked up from reference TRBV11-1 and TRBJ1-2, is EAEVAQSPRYKITEKSQAVAFWCDPISGHATLYWYRQILGQGPELLVQFQDESVVDDSQLPKDRFSAERLKGVDSTLKIQPAELGDSAMYLCASSLAGRYYGYTFGSGTRLTVV.